This T cell receptor (beta chain) is from a study of shared clonotypes between healthy human individuals. Profiling relied on immunoSEQ multiplex PCR, and the TCRdb table lists in-frame clones only, not all of them. The repertoire has about 2.1 million clones, around 93% of them found once; the top ten carry over 1.5%. Germline loops: CDR1 SGHRS, CDR2 YFSETQ. This CDR3 is built from 15 residues. Unmatched junction bases numbered 1, after V lost 0 bases and J lost 0 bases. Study-level findings and limits: As a rule, naive subsets had a larger estimated richness than memory subsets. Generation probability values for non-shared clonotypes were lower than those for clonotypes shared by all four donors. Since donors were few, the genetic and exposure-history diversity represented was limited.

A note on this clone: What it recognizes is unknown.

It was CD45RO-negative cells, positively selected for CCR7, that made up naive CD8 cells, with terminally differentiated effector memory CD45RA+ cells excluded. Donors were healthy HIV-negative adults without recent acute infections or vaccinations. Input material: naive CD8+ T cells from PBMCs. This clonotype was sampled from a man aged 18-30 years in good health. Some clones in this sample may be carry-over from other donors' samples. This chain uses TRBV5-1 with TRBJ2-7, with 9 bases aligning to TRBD1. The CDR3 DNA is TGCGCCAGCAGCTTGGAGGGACAGGGCTCCTACGAGCAGTACTTC. Amino acids: CASSLEGQGSYEQYF.